This T cell receptor (beta chain) derives from a study of control samples from healthy donors and cancer patients. The method was immunoSEQ multiplex PCR; TCRdb's version includes in-frame clones alone and lacks a portion of them. Seen here are about 120,000 clones, approximately 92% observed once, and the top ten hold around 2.1%. Germline V lookup: CDR1 MNHNY, CDR2 SVGAGI (reference sequence). J gave up 2 bases and V 7 bases, and 6 bases lay outside the gene matches. The CDR3 length is 14 residues. The sample holds a few counts of this clone. The specimen was blood. The V and J genes are TRBV6-6 and TRBJ2-7; 9 nucleotides align to TRBD1. The source of this sequence is a woman aged 50 to 60 in good health. The CDR3 region has the DNA TGTGCCAGCATTATGGGGACAGGGACCTACGAGCAGTACTTC. Encoded protein: CASIMGTGTYEQYF.